This T cell receptor (beta chain) was retrieved from a study of CD8+ T cells in alopecia areata. Across the whole study: Tofacitinib was taken orally by treated patients, and the dose was 5 to 10 mg twice daily. People stayed on tofacitinib for 6 to 18 months, then stopped the drug for 6 months.

Notes on this clone: The antigen remains undetermined.

Extracted from the samples, RNA was reverse transcribed into cDNA to serve as the sequencing template. The data were produced by immunoSEQ multiplex PCR, yet TCRdb's version contains in-frame clones alone and is incomplete. The data contain roughly 210,000 clones, 40% to 55% of them singletons. Study results and limitations: While tofacitinib was given, many expanded lesional clones persisted in scalp and blood.

The CDR3 spans 14 residues. Looked up from germline, CDR1 is LNHNV and CDR2 is YYDKDF (reference sequence). V lost 5 bases and J lost 5; bases outside the gene matches: 6. Sample treatment: oral pan-JAK inhibitor, 5-10 mg twice daily. V is TRBV15 and J is TRBJ2-5, with 9 bases identical to TRBD1. The clonotype originates from a human donor with alopecia areata. The input for sequencing was CD4+ T cells sorted from blood, taken at approximately week 37, from a patient treated with tofacitinib. Here the CDR3 reads CATSQSDRGETQYF. The CDR3 nucleotides are TGTGCCACCAGCCAGTCGGACAGGGGTGAGACCCAGTACTTC.